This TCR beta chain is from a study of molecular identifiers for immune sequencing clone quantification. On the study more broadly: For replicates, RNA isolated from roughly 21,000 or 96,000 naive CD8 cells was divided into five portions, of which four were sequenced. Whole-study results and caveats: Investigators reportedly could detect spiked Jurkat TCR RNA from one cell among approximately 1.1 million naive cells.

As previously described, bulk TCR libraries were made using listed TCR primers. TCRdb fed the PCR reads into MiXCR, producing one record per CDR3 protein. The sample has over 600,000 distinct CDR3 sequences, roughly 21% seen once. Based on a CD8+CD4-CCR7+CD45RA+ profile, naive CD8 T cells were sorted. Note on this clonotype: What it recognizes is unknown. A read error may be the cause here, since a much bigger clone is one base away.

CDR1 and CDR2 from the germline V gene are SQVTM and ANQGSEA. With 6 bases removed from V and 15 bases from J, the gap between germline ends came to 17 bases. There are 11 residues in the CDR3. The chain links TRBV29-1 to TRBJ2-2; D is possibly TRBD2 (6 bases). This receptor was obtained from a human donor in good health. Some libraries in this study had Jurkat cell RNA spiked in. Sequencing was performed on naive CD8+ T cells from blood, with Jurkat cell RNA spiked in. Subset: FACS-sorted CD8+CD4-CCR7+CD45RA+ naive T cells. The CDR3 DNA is TGCAGCGTGGAGGGCAGCCTTACGGTGTTTTTT. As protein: CSVEGSLTVFF.